Listed below are T cell receptor beta chains from one sample, sequenced in a study of shared clonotypes between healthy human individuals. The repertoire was sequenced with immunoSEQ multiplex PCR; TCRdb's copy has only in-frame clones and lacks some. The data show about 2.2 million clones, approximately 94% seen once. Sequenced sample: naive CD8+ T cells from PBMCs. The origin of the receptors is a man between 18 and 35 years old in good health. Some clones in this sample may be carry-over from other donors' samples. Each CDR3 is given with its conserved first and last residue. A D gene is named only where the DNA matches it firmly. Size is stated for part of the rows, as once, few or many counts, or as a class when the clone is expanded.

d_call cdr3_length clone_size j_call v_call cdr3_nt cdr3_aa
TRBD1 16 . TRBJ1-4 TRBV5-6 TGTGCCAGCAGCTTGATGGTCGGACAGGTTAATGAAAAACTGTTTTTT CASSLMVGQVNEKLFF
. 13 . TRBJ1-2 TRBV5-6 TGTGCCAGCAGCCCCGGACAGTCCTATGGCTACACCTTC CASSPGQSYGYTF
TRBD2 17 . TRBJ2-7 TRBV18 TGTGCCAGCTCACCTACTGGCACGACTAGCGGATTATGGGAGCAGTACTTC CASSPTGTTSGLWEQYF
TRBD1 15 . TRBJ1-5 TRBV11-2 TGTGCCAGCAGCTTAGGGACAGGGGGTAATCAGCCCCAGCATTTT CASSLGTGGNQPQHF
. 13 . TRBJ2-1 TRBV4-1 TGCGCCAGCAGCCAAGGGGGGGATCATGAGCAGTTCTTC CASSQGGDHEQFF
TRBD1 14 . TRBJ2-7 TRBV7-9 TGTGCCAGCAGCCGCGTGGGACAGAACTACGAGCAGTACTTC CASSRVGQNYEQYF
. 14 . TRBJ1-4 TRBV7-2 TGTGCCAGCACCCTACCGGGGGTGGGGGAAAAACTGTTTTTT CASTLPGVGEKLFF
. 15 few TRBJ1-1 TRBV4-2 TGTGCCAGCAGCTCACAACCGGGATCTGGGACTGAAGCTTTCTTT CASSSQPGSGTEAFF
TRBD2 14 once TRBJ2-7 TRBV9 TGTGCCAGCAGCGGCGGGAGCGGGAGCTACGAGCAGTACTTC CASSGGSGSYEQYF
TRBD2 17 once TRBJ2-1 TRBV5-1 TGCGCCAGCAGCTTAGGGACTAGCGGGAGATTCTACAATGAGCAGTTCTTC CASSLGTSGRFYNEQFF
. 15 . TRBJ2-7 TRBV5-1 TGCGCCAGCAGCTTCCAGCGTGGGGCGAGCTACGAGCAGTACTTC CASSFQRGASYEQYF
. 14 . TRBJ2-1 TRBV5-6 TGTGCCAGCAGCGTGGTAGGGGTATACAATGAGCAGTTCTTC CASSVVGVYNEQFF
. 17 . TRBJ1-3 TRBV19 TGTGCCAGTAGTACCCAGGGATTTGTTGGCTCTGGAAACACCATATATTTT CASSTQGFVGSGNTIYF
. 15 . TRBJ2-7 TRBV29-1 TGCAGCGTTGAAGTGGAACGGGGAAGCTCCTACGAGCAGTACTTC CSVEVERGSSYEQYF
. 14 . TRBJ1-3 TRBV28 TGTGCCAGCAGTTTGTACAGGAGTGCAAACACCATATATTTT CASSLYRSANTIYF
TRBD1 20 . TRBJ1-3 TRBV4-2 TGTGCCAGCAGCCAAGAATGGTTCCGAGGACAGGGGGCGCAAGGAAACACCATATATTTT CASSQEWFRGQGAQGNTIYF
TRBD1 17 once TRBJ2-5 TRBV28 TGTGCCAGCAGTTTAGGACGAGGGACAGCTCTTCAAGAGACCCAGTACTTC CASSLGRGTALQETQYF
. 14 . TRBJ1-1 TRBV19 TGTGCCAGTCTCCCGGGGGGCATGAACACTGAAGCTTTCTTT CASLPGGMNTEAFF
TRBD2 19 . TRBJ2-1 TRBV9 TGTGCCAGCAGCGTCCCGGGAGGGCTAGCGGGAAGTCCGAGGGATGAGCAGTTCTTC CASSVPGGLAGSPRDEQFF
TRBD1 16 . TRBJ1-1 TRBV7-3 TGTGCCAGCAGCTTAGGGGAAGGGGGCCTGGTCGGTGAAGCTTTCTTT CASSLGEGGLVGEAFF
TRBD1 16 . TRBJ2-7 TRBV5-4 TGTGCCAGCCAAGGCGGCCCGGGACAGGGGAACTACGAGCAGTACTTC CASQGGPGQGNYEQYF
. 11 once TRBJ2-1 TRBV7-9 TGTGCCAGCAGACTCAGTACTGAGCAGTTCTTC CASRLSTEQFF
. 14 . TRBJ2-7 TRBV28 TGTGCCAGCAGTTTGATCAGGGGTGGGTACGAGCAGTACTTC CASSLIRGGYEQYF